This paragraph reports one TCR beta chain. Its antigen remains unidentified. This CDR3 comprises 16 residues. V gave up 3 bases and J gave up 1 base; unmatched junction bases: 1. The germline V gene encodes CDR1 SGHRS and CDR2 YFSETQ. 60 Vbeta and 13 Jbeta primers were used in PCR. Produced via immunoSEQ multiplex PCR; TCRdb's table is partial and in-frame only. The repertoire has more than 120,000 clones, approximately 83% of them found once; the top ten carry approximately 2.3%. The data originate from a study of cytomegalovirus exposure and HLA in healthy donors. General observations from the study: Being productive about 87% or about 30% of the time was typical of most TCR beta V segments in an earlier analysis. A likely sequencing artifact accounted for one observed cluster of highly shared sequence variants. V- and J-gene trimming of TCR beta was linked (in a later analysis) to a missense DCLRE1C variant. One later analysis reportedly identified an Asian-associated ancestry cluster that showed fewer N-insertions than the roughly 670-donor mean.

This chain uses TRBV5-1 with TRBJ2-3, with 14 bases that match TRBD2. This clonotype was sampled from a male donor in good health and CMV-seronegative. Sequencing was performed on PBMCs. CDR3 bases: TGCGCCAGCAGCTCGGGACTAGCGGGAGGCACAGATACGCAGTATTTT. Amino acids: CASSSGLAGGTDTQYF.